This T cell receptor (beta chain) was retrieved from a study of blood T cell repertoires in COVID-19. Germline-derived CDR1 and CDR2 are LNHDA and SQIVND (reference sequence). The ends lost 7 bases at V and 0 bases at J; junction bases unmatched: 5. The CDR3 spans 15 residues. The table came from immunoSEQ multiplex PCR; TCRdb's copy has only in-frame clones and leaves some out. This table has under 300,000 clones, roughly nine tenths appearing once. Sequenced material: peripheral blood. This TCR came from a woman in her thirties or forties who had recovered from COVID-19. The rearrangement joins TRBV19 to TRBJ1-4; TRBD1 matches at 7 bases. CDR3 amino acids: CASTIRGSTNEKLFF. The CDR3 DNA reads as TGTGCCAGTACCATCAGGGGGTCAACTAATGAAAAACTGTTTTTT.